The sequence of this T cell receptor beta chain was determined in a study of Ad26.COV2.S vaccination and SARS-CoV-2 variants (dated by TCRdb to 2020 to 2022). Regarding the study in general: Donors in the vaccine arm were drawn from COV1001, a multicentre, randomized, double-blind, placebo-controlled phase I-IIa trial testing Ad26.COV2.S in healthy adults. Ad26.COV2.S was administered intramuscularly at a dose of 5x10^10 or 1x10^11 viral particles, either as one shot or as two shots given 56 days apart. Sequencing of the TCRbeta repertoire served to evaluate the specificity and breadth of SARS-CoV-2-reactive T cell receptors following Ad26.COV2.S vaccination. The TCR-sequenced set comprised about 32 samples: some 20 Ad26.COV2.S vaccine recipients, 5 placebo recipients and 8 SARS-CoV-2 convalescent individuals. Trial participants were randomized into five groups of five, in which low-dose or high-dose Ad26.COV2.S was given once or twice, or placebo was given on both occasions. Investigators did not know the trial group allocation while performing experiments and assessing outcomes.

Via the germline V gene, CDR1 is MDHEN and CDR2 SYDVKM. Trimming at the junction amounts to 5 bases on V and 4 bases on J, and the germline ends lie 5 bases apart. The CDR3 covers 12 residues, taking in both the cysteine and the phenylalanine. The only DNA kept is the CDR3, 36 bases in frame from the first base. The intended sense of this specimen's treatment or condition label: 15 to 20 received Ad26.COV2.S at low or high dose, single or two shots; about five received placebo; per-sample allocation not given. For vaccine and placebo recipients, the sequenced repertoires came from samples collected on day 63 after the first injection. Cohort 1b enrolled some 25 adults aged 18-55 years at a single site in Boston, USA, between 29 July and 7 August 2020. Ad26.COV2.S consisted of a replication-incompetent adenovirus type 26 vector by which a prefusion-stabilized SARS-CoV-2 spike protein from the original Wuhan strain was expressed.

The immunoSEQ Assay was the method used to sequence TCRbeta CDR3 regions. After extraction, genomic DNA underwent amplification by bias-controlled multiplex PCR, followed by high-throughput sequencing. The published analysis was carried out like this. To quantify the absolute abundance of each unique TCRbeta CDR3 region, sequences were collapsed and filtered. T cell fraction was estimated by normalizing TCRbeta template counts to usable DNA, which was measured by amplifying reference genes present in all nucleated cells. Repertoire TCRs were annotated as SARS-CoV-2-specific when V gene, CDR3 amino acid sequence and J gene were exactly matched to a known reactive TCR set. MIRA supplied the reference SARS-CoV-2 TCR set, which was filtered for enrichment in COVID-19-positive ImmuneCODE repertoires so that public or cross-reactive TCRs were removed. Based on the MIRA antigens, annotated TCRs were further analysed at the level of specific ORF or position within ORF. Breadth was defined as annotated unique rearrangements over total unique productive rearrangements; depth was the summed frequency of those rearrangements. Group comparisons of TCR breadth used two-sided Wilcoxon rank-sum tests. The table comes from immuneACCESS by way of TCRdb, which keeps in-frame sequences with V and J called. Part of the clones is missing from these tables; in studies checked, under half for an unresolved V gene and the rest for unknown reasons. For V, J and clone size, that table is used; D and trimming come from the DNA. The sample table lists some 500,000 clones, 89% of them with a count of one. Jointly, the top ten make up about 2.5% of the sample.

In the case of this clone: Its binding antigen is unknown. Per-base quality was not reported, and no clone a single base away is much larger than it.

Beyond this particular receptor, the publication reports: The authors noted that total T cell responses may have been underestimated by the TCR breadth and depth analyses. Substantial breadth of spike-specific CD8+ and CD4+ T cell responses was reported after vaccination. Higher spike-specific TCR breadth was observed in Ad26.COV2.S recipients than in placebo recipients (P = 0.0014). Comparable non-spike TCR breadth was observed between vaccine and placebo recipients, consistent with only spike being contained in the vaccine. The study was not powered to compare responses between vaccine doses or regimens.

This sample comprised peripheral blood, obtained in a trial of Ad26.COV2.S vaccine versus placebo. The sequence was collected from a person between 18 and 59 years old who received the Ad26.COV2.S COVID-19 vaccine or a placebo. The chain employs TRBV28 and TRBJ1-4, with the identity of the D gene unclear. The DNA sequence reads TGTGCCAGCAGTGTTAATAATGAAAAACTGTTTTTT. Its translation is CASSVNNEKLFF.